The clone carrying this T cell receptor (beta chain) turned up a few times. This entry is derived from a study of CD8+ T cells in alopecia areata. The trim removed 5 bases at V and 8 bases at J, leaving 11 bases unmatched. Germline V gene data show CDR1 as MNHEY and CDR2 as SMNVEV (reference sequence). The CDR3 is 15 amino acids. Following extraction, RNA underwent reverse transcription to cDNA, which served as the sequencing template. Produced via immunoSEQ multiplex PCR; TCRdb's table is partial and in-frame only. This table holds about 180,000 clones, just under 60% found once. This rearrangement joins TRBV27 to TRBJ1-2, with 10 bases aligning to TRBD1. This clonotype was obtained from a human donor with alopecia areata. The sequencing used CD4+ T cells sorted from blood, collected at week 0. CDR3 region: CASSPRDRGSLGYTF. CDR3 sequence (DNA): TGTGCCAGCAGTCCCCGGGACAGGGGATCTTTGGGCTACACCTTC.